Reported below is one T cell receptor beta chain. These data originate in a study of patients and donors after allogeneic stem cell transplantation. One entry per CDR3 protein, called by TCRdb with MiXCR from the RT-PCR reads. The repertoire holds about 960,000 distinct CDR3 sequences, with more than 15% as singletons. V was shortened by 4 bases and J by 6 bases, with 16 bases between the two germline ends. This CDR3 comprises 14 residues. CDR1 and CDR2 (germline): SGHRS, YFSETQ. The sequence was obtained from a human donor who was either an allogeneic HSCT recipient or a stem cell or donor lymphocyte infusion donor (not recorded which). It is not recorded whose cells these are; they may come from a transplant donor. The V gene is TRBV5-1, the J gene TRBJ1-2; the D gene is possibly TRBD1 (5 bases). Sequencing was performed on blood, either unsorted or a sorted T cell fraction (not recorded which). DNA of the CDR3: TGCGCCAGCAGCCCGGAATGGGGAGGGGATGGCTACACCTTC. It codes for CASSPEWGGDGYTF.